Presented here are 21 T cell receptor beta chains from one specimen sequenced in a study of T cells in Graves' hyperthyroidism and ophthalmopathy. RNA transcripts yielded amplified TCR beta CDR3 regions. A set of HTBI primers served as the primers for a first-round RT-PCR of the TCR CDR3. TCRdb re-derived calls from the multiplex PCR reads in MiXCR, one entry per CDR3 protein. The sample holds around 300,000 distinct CDR3 sequences; about 14% are singletons and the top ten take 7.8%. Sample: blood. These receptors were obtained from a woman aged 25 to 39 with Graves' hyperthyroidism that later progressed to Graves' ophthalmopathy.

This clonotype was found a few times. The rearrangement uses TRBV5-6 and TRBJ1-1; tentatively, D is TRBD1 (5 bases). From germline, CDR1 is SGHDT and CDR2 YYEEEE. The V and J ends lost 3 bases and 4 bases respectively, with 10 bases between them. The CDR3 has 13 amino acids. This CDR3 reads CASSWGRGTEAFF. In nucleotides, the CDR3 is TGTGCCAGCAGCTGGGGACGGGGCACTGAAGCTTTCTTT.

This clonotype came up many times. V usage is TRBV3-1 and J usage is TRBJ1-1; no reliable D call. The germline V gene encodes CDR1 LGHDT and CDR2 YNNKEL (reference sequence). V was clipped by 3 bases and J by 10 bases, with 15 bases between them. This CDR3 region has 13 residues. DNA of the CDR3: TGTGCCAGCAGCCATACACCGGCCCGGGGAGCTTTCTTT. Translating gives CASSHTPARGAFF.

This clonotype was recorded many times. The chain uses TRBV12-3 or TRBV12-4 and TRBJ2-5; possibly TRBD2 for D (6 bases). The CDR3 totals 13 residues. Trimming cost V 6 bases and J 7 bases, with 15 bases left between them. CDR3 coding DNA: TGTGCCAGCAGGCAAGGGGTGGGAGGGACCCAGTACTTC. It translates to CASRQGVGGTQYF.

This clonotype was observed at least ten times. J is TRBJ1-2 and V is TRBV18; 7 bases match TRBD1. The CDR3 runs to 15 residues. The V gene end was trimmed by 4 bases and the J gene end by 4 bases; junction bases not matched to a gene: 9. CDR1 and CDR2 (germline): KGHSH, LQKENI. CDR3 region: CASSQLNRGGYGYTF. CDR3 DNA sequence: TGTGCCAGCTCACAATTAAACAGGGGTGGCTATGGCTACACCTTC. The variable domain in full, with the rest retrieved from reference TRBV18 and TRBJ1-2, is NAGVMQNPRHLVRRRGQEARLRCSPMKGHSHVYWYRQLPEEGLKFMVYLQKENIIDESGMPKERFSAEFPKEGPSILRIQQVVRGDSAAYFCASSQLNRGGYGYTFGSGTRLTVV.

The rearrangement uses TRBV10-2 and TRBJ2-1, with 13 bases matching TRBD2. The CDR3 length is 19 residues. The V segment lost 6 bases and the J segment 2 bases; nucleotides outside the gene matches: 13. The germline CDR1 and CDR2 sequences are WSHSY and SAAADI. CDR3 protein: CASRDGLAGDLVTYNEQFF. The CDR3 nucleotides read TGCGCCAGCAGGGATGGACTAGCGGGAGATCTCGTCACCTACAATGAGCAGTTCTTC.

This clonotype was seen a handful of times. A much larger clone lies one base from this, so it may be a read error. This rearrangement joins TRBV28 to TRBJ2-7; D is perhaps TRBD2 (5 bases). CDR1 and CDR2 (germline): MDHEN, SYDVKM. The CDR3 totals 12 residues. The ends were cut back, 5 bases at V and 9 bases at J, with 14 bases in the middle. DNA of the CDR3: TGTGCCAGCAGTAGCGGTCTACTCGGGCAGTACTTC. Encoded protein: CASSSGLLGQYF.

This clonotype was seen at least ten times. The J gene is TRBJ2-1, the V gene TRBV7-2, with 11 bases fitting TRBD2. Germline CDR1 reads SGHTA; CDR2 reads FQGNSA. The CDR3 length is 16 residues. The J segment lost 8 bases and the V segment lost 5 bases, leaving 11 bases of the junction unmatched. This CDR3 is CASSQHTSGGRDEQFF. The CDR3 DNA is TGTGCCAGCAGCCAACATACTAGCGGGGGACGGGATGAGCAGTTCTTC.

This chain connects TRBV5-6 to TRBJ2-7; D perhaps matches TRBD2 (6 bases). The CDR3 spans 19 residues. Trimming took off 4 bases at V and 2 bases at J, with 28 bases between the two ends. Per germline, CDR1 SGHDT and CDR2 YYEEEE. The CDR3 DNA reads TGTGCCAGCAGCCTAAGGGTTCTGGACGAGCGGGTGACCACCTACGAGCAGTACTTC. Translating gives CASSLRVLDERVTTYEQYF.

V is TRBV4-3 and J is TRBJ2-1; D possibly corresponds to TRBD2 (5 bases). V lost 2 bases to trimming and J lost 7 bases, with 21 bases between them. This CDR3 spans 17 amino acids. CDR1 and CDR2 from the germline V gene are LGHNA and YSLEER. The CDR3 DNA reads TGCGCCAGCAGCCAAAAAATCTGGCGGGCCGCGGCGAATGAGCAGTTCTTC. Its translation: CASSQKIWRAAANEQFF.

This clonotype has at least ten counts. The J gene is TRBJ1-1, the V gene TRBV7-9; a weak D match, TRBD1 (6 bases). The CDR3 contains 15 residues. The V end was cut by 2 bases, the J end by 8 bases, with 18 bases between. Germline CDR1 reads SEHNR; CDR2 reads FQNEAQ (reference sequence). Here the CDR3 reads CASSLWLAGGAEAFF. The CDR3 DNA is TGTGCCAGCAGCTTATGGTTAGCGGGGGGGGCGGAAGCTTTCTTT.

Many counts were recorded for this clonotype. The chain has TRBV7-6 and TRBJ2-5; 10 bases are shared with TRBD1. The J segment lost 2 bases and the V segment lost 6 bases, leaving 6 bases of the junction unmatched. This CDR3 is built from 15 residues. Germline loops: CDR1 SGHVS, CDR2 FNYEAQ. The CDR3 protein is CASRWTGGFQETQYF. The CDR3 nucleotides are TGTGCCAGCAGGTGGACAGGGGGGTTTCAAGAGACCCAGTACTTC.

This clonotype was recorded many times. The chain has TRBV7-9 and TRBJ2-6; TRBD1 aligns across 10 bases. V was clipped by 5 bases and J by 2 bases; unmatched bases: 3. Germline loops: CDR1 SEHNR, CDR2 FQNEAQ (reference sequence). The CDR3 is 16 residues long. The chain's CDR3 is CASSPGTGAGANVLTF. Here the CDR3 DNA reads TGTGCCAGCAGCCCCGGGACAGGGGCTGGGGCCAACGTCCTGACTTTC.

This clonotype occurred many times. J is TRBJ2-5 and V is TRBV5-8, with D possibly matching TRBD2 (6 bases). V lost 6 bases and J lost 1, with 19 bases in between. Germline CDR1 is SGHTS and CDR2 is YDEGEE. The CDR3 loop spans 16 amino acids. CDR3 amino acids: CASTNHQRETQETQYF. The CDR3 region has the DNA TGTGCCAGCACCAACCACCAACGGGAGACCCAAGAGACCCAGTACTTC.

To note about this clonotype: A much larger clone differs by one base, so this may be a read error. The genes are TRBV27 and TRBJ2-3; D possibly corresponds to TRBD1 (6 bases). The CDR3 spans 13 residues. Germline CDR1 MNHEY, CDR2 SMNVEV (reference sequence). The CDR3 protein is CATSNSGADTQYF. CDR3 in DNA: TGTGCCACCAGTAACTCAGGGGCAGATACGCAGTATTTT.

This clonotype was seen many times. V and J are TRBV28 and TRBJ2-7, with 7 bases identical to TRBD2. The CDR3 totals 13 residues. From germline, CDR1 is MDHEN and CDR2 SYDVKM. With 8 bases clipped from V and 1 base from J, the junction kept 5 bases outside the gene matches. The CDR3 region has the DNA TGTGCCAGCCGTTGGGGGGGTTCCTACGAGCAGTACTTC. This gives the protein CASRWGGSYEQYF. The variable domain in full, completed from reference TRBV28 and TRBJ2-7, reads DVKVTQSSRYLVKRTGEKVFLECVQDMDHENMFWYRQDPGLGLRLIYFSYDVKMKEKGDIPEGYSVSREKKERFSLILESASTNQTSMYLCASRWGGSYEQYFGPGTRLTVT.

There are many counts of this clonotype. The chain links TRBV7-9 to TRBJ1-1; D ambiguous. This CDR3 comprises 15 residues. Trimming cost V 2 bases and J 0 bases, with 10 bases left between them. Germline values: CDR1 SEHNR, CDR2 FQNEAQ (reference sequence). Here the CDR3 DNA reads TGTGCCAGCAGCTTAATCACAGCCATGAACACTGAAGCTTTCTTT. Translated: CASSLITAMNTEAFF.

This clonotype appeared a single time. CDR3 bases: TGTGCCAGCAGAAAACAGGTGACCTTCTACTACGAGCAGTACTTC. Translation: CASRKQVTFYYEQYF. The chain is built from TRBV6-1 and TRBJ2-7, with D possibly matching TRBD1 (5 bases). V dropped 6 bases and J dropped 3 bases, with 18 bases sitting between them. The CDR3 sequence is 15 residues long. CDR1 and CDR2 from the germline V gene are MNHNS and SASEGT.

This clonotype was counted at least ten times. V gene TRBV7-9 combines with J gene TRBJ1-5, with 10 bases identical to TRBD1. V trimming: 4 bases; J trimming: 4 bases; junction bases outside the gene matches: 7. The CDR3 extends over 16 amino acids. Germline lookup yields CDR1 SEHNR and CDR2 FQNEAQ (reference sequence). The CDR3 sequence: CASSSLTGGVNQPQHF. The CDR3 DNA reads as TGTGCCAGCAGCTCGTTGACAGGGGGCGTTAATCAGCCCCAGCATTTT.

This clonotype was counted ten times or more. This chain joins TRBV20-1 and TRBJ2-1; 7 bases agree with TRBD2. Trimming at V came to 0 bases and at J to 7 bases, leaving 12 bases not matched to a gene. The CDR3 loop spans 16 amino acids. CDR1 is DFQATT, CDR2 SNEGSKA, per germline (reference sequence). The CDR3 protein is CSARDLGEGLTNEQFF. The CDR3 DNA reads as TGCAGTGCTAGAGATCTGGGGGAGGGCCTAACAAATGAGCAGTTCTTC.

This chain uses TRBV15 with TRBJ2-7; TRBD2 aligns across 8 bases. This CDR3 is 17 amino acids long. Germline CDR1 is LNHNV and CDR2 is YYDKDF (reference sequence). The V gene end was trimmed by 0 bases and the J gene end by 1 base; junction bases not matched to a gene: 8. The CDR3 here is CATSRDRSGSRSYEQYF. CDR3 DNA: TGTGCCACCAGCAGAGATAGAAGCGGGAGCAGATCCTACGAGCAGTACTTC.

This clonotype was detected many times. The chain carries TRBV28 and TRBJ2-3; D gene ambiguous. The CDR3 is 11 amino acids. V gave up 3 bases and J gave up 6 bases, with 4 bases separating them. CDR1 and CDR2 (germline): MDHEN, SYDVKM. The CDR3 sequence is CASSFSDTQYF. CDR3 bases: TGTGCCAGCAGTTTTTCGGATACGCAGTATTTT. Supplemented by reference TRBV28 and TRBJ2-3, the full variable domain reads DVKVTQSSRYLVKRTGEKVFLECVQDMDHENMFWYRQDPGLGLRLIYFSYDVKMKEKGDIPEGYSVSREKKERFSLILESASTNQTSMYLCASSFSDTQYFGPGTRLTVL.